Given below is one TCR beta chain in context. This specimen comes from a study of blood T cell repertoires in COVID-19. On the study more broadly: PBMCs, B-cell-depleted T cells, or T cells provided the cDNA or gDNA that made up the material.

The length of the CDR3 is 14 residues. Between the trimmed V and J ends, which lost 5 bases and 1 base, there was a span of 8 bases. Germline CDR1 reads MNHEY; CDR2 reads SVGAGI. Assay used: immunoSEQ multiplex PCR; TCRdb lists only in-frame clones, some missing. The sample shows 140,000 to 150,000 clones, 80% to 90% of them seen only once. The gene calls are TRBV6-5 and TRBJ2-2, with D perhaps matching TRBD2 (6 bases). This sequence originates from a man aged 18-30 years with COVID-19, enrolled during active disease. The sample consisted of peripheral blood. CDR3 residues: CASSRDLNTGELFF. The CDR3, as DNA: TGTGCCAGCAGTCGGGACTTGAACACCGGGGAGCTGTTTTTT.